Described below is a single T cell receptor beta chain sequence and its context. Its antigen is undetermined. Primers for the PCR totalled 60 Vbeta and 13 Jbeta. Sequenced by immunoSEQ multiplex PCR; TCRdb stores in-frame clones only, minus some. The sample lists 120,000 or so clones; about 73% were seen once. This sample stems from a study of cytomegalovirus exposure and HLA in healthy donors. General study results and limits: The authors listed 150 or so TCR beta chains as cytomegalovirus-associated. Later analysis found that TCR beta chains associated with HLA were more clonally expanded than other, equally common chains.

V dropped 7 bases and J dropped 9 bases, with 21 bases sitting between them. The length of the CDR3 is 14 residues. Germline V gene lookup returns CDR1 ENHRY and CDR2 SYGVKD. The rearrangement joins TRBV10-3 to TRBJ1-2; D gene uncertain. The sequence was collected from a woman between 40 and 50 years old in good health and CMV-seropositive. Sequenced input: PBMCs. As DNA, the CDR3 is TGTGCCATCACCATAGAGGGCAGAGGGAAGCGCTACACCTTC. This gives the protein CAITIEGRGKRYTF.